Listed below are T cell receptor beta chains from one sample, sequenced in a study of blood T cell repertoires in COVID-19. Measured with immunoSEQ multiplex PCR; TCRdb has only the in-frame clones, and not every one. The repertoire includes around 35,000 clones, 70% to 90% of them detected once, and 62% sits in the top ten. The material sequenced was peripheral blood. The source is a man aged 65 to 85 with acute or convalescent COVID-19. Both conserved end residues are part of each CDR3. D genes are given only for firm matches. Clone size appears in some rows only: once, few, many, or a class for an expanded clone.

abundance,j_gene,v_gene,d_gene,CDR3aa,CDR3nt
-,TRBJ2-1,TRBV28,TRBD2,CASTSGGDYNEQFF,TGTGCCAGCACTAGCGGAGGGGACTACAATGAGCAGTTCTTC
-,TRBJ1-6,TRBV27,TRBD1,CASSSPAGTGFSPLHF,TGTGCCAGCAGTTCGCCCGCCGGGACAGGCTTTTCACCCCTCCACTTT
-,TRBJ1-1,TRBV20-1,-,CSASNPNWEAFF,TGCAGTGCTAGTAATCCTAACTGGGAAGCTTTCTTT
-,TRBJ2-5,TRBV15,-,CATSRDQGSETQYF,TGTGCCACCAGCAGAGATCAGGGATCAGAGACCCAGTACTTC
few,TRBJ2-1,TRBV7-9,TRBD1,CASSPPRPGGWNEQFF,TGTGCCAGCAGCCCCCCAAGGCCAGGGGGCTGGAATGAGCAGTTCTTC
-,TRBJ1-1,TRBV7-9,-,CASSFVQSMNTEAFF,TGTGCCAGCAGCTTTGTACAGTCCATGAACACTGAAGCTTTCTTT
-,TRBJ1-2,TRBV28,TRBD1,CASSLTGAHYGYTF,TGTGCCAGCAGTTTAACAGGGGCCCACTATGGCTACACCTTC
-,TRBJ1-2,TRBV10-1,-,CASSERPGTVDGYTF,TGCGCCAGCAGTGAGCGACCGGGAACCGTCGATGGCTACACCTTC
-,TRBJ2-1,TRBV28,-,CASSLSGYNEQFF,TGTGCCAGCAGTTTATCGGGGTACAATGAGCAGTTCTTC
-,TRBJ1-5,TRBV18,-,CASSLRPAQPNQPQHF,TGTGCCAGCTCGCTGAGACCAGCGCAACCCAATCAGCCCCAGCATTTT
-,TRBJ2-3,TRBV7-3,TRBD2,CASSFVLAWPDTQYF,TGTGCCAGCAGCTTTGTACTAGCGTGGCCAGATACGCAGTATTTT
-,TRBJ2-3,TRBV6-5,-,CASSAGRGTDTQYF,TGTGCCAGCAGCGCCGGACGGGGGACAGATACGCAGTATTTT
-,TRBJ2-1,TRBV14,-,CASSQAPYNEQFF,TGTGCCAGCAGCCAAGCTCCCTACAATGAGCAGTTCTTC
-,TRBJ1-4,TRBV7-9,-,CASSPGSTNEKLFF,TGTGCCAGCAGCCCAGGGTCCACTAATGAAAAACTGTTTTTT
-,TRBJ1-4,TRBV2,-,CASVQATTNEKLFF,TGTGCCAGCGTACAGGCCACAACTAATGAAAAACTGTTTTTT
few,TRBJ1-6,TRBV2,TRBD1,CASGTGKGSYNSPLHF,TGTGCCAGCGGGACAGGGAAGGGCTCCTATAATTCACCCCTCCACTTT
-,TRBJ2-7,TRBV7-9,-,CASSLAGASSDEQYF,TGTGCCAGCAGCTTAGCGGGAGCATCCTCCGACGAGCAGTACTTC
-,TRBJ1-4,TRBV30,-,CAWGGRVTNEKLFF,TGTGCCTGGGGAGGGAGGGTAACTAATGAAAAACTGTTTTTT
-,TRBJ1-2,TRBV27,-,CASSLEGYYGYTF,TGTGCCAGCAGTTTGGAGGGATACTATGGCTACACCTTC
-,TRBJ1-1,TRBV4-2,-,CASSQETRDKAFF,TGTGCCAGCAGCCAAGAGACCCGAGACAAAGCTTTCTTT
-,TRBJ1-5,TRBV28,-,CASTSGVTRAQHF,TGTGCCAGCACCTCCGGGGTCACGAGGGCCCAGCATTTT
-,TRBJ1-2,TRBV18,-,CASSPFGDYGYTF,TGTGCCAGCTCACCTTTCGGTGACTATGGCTACACCTTC
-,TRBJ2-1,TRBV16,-,CASSRVEFSEQFF,TGTGCCAGCAGCCGCGTCGAGTTTTCCGAGCAGTTCTTC
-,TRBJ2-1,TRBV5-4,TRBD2,CASSFQAGSGNEQFF,TGTGCCAGCAGCTTTCAAGCGGGAAGTGGGAATGAGCAGTTCTTC
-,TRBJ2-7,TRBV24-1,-,CATGRRTSYEQYF,TGTGCCACAGGCAGGCGTACCTCCTACGAGCAGTACTTC
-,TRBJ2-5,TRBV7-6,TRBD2,CASSPKIAGTSGGYQETQYF,TGTGCCAGCAGCCCGAAAATAGCCGGGACTAGCGGGGGGTACCAAGAGACCCAGTACTTC
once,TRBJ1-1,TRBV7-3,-,CASSLNRGNTEAFF,TGTGCCAGCAGCTTAAATCGCGGGAACACTGAAGCTTTCTTT
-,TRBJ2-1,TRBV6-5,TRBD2,CASSSLSSGRAREQFF,TGTGCCAGCAGTTCCTTATCTAGCGGGAGGGCCCGGGAGCAGTTCTTC
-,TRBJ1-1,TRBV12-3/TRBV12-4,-,CASRGRTEAFF,TGTGCCAGCAGGGGGAGAACTGAAGCTTTCTTT
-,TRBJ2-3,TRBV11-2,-,CASSPIRVGTDTQYF,TGTGCCAGCAGCCCAATCCGAGTTGGCACAGATACGCAGTATTTT
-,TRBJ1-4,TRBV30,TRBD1,CAWSETGTGSEKLFF,TGTGCCTGGAGTGAAACCGGGACAGGGAGTGAAAAACTGTTTTTT
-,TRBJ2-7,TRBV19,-,CASSRDTTYEQYF,TGTGCCAGTAGTAGGGACACTACCTACGAGCAGTACTTC
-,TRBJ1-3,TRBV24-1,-,CATSVLTGSGNTIYF,TGTGCCACCAGTGTCCTGACAGGCTCTGGAAACACCATATATTTT
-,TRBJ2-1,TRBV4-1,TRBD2,CASSQGDSGRAGNEQFF,TGCGCCAGCAGCCAGGGTGATAGCGGGAGGGCCGGGAATGAGCAGTTCTTC
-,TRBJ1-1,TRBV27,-,CASSLSRGLEAFF,TGTGCCAGCAGTTTATCTCGTGGGCTTGAAGCTTTCTTT
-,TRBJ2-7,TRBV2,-,CASSEALTGGLPPEQYF,TGTGCCAGCAGTGAAGCGCTGACGGGGGGCCTGCCTCCCGAGCAGTACTTC
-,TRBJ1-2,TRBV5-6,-,CASSLSSGYGYTF,TGTGCCAGCAGCTTGTCTTCAGGGTATGGCTACACCTTC
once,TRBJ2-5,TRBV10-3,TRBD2,CAISERTSGAPQETQYF,TGTGCCATCAGTGAGCGGACTAGCGGGGCCCCACAAGAGACCCAGTACTTC
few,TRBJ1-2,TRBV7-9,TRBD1,CASSLGQGSGYTF,TGTGCCAGCAGCCTCGGACAGGGGAGCGGCTACACCTTC
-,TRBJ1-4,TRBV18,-,CASSPALNEKLFF,TGTGCCAGCTCACCGGCTCTTAATGAAAAACTGTTTTTT
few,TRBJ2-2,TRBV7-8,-,CASSLVLGGEYTGELFF,TGTGCCAGCAGCTTAGTTCTAGGCGGGGAGTACACCGGGGAGCTGTTTTTT
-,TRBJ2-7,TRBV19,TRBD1,CASSNPGTGPSYEQYF,TGTGCCAGTAGTAACCCCGGGACAGGGCCCTCCTACGAGCAGTACTTC
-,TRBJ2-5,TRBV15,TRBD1,CATSGDRYQETQYF,TGTGCCACCAGCGGGGACAGGTACCAAGAGACCCAGTACTTC
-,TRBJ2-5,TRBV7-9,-,CASSFRETQYF,TGTGCCAGCAGTTTTAGAGAGACCCAGTACTTC
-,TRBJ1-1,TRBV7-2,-,CASSLQGGMANTEAFF,TGTGCCAGCAGCTTACAGGGTGGGATGGCGAACACTGAAGCTTTCTTT
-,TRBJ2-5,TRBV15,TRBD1,CATSRETGTETQYF,TGTGCCACCAGCAGAGAGACAGGGACAGAGACCCAGTACTTC
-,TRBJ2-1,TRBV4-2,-,CASSQDLEGASGEQFF,TGTGCCAGCAGCCAGGACCTCGAGGGGGCTAGCGGGGAGCAGTTCTTC
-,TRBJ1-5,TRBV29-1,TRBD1,CSVEHTNGQGNQPQHF,TGCAGCGTTGAACACACCAATGGACAGGGAAATCAGCCCCAGCATTTT
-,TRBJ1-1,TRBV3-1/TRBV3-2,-,CASSLANTEAFF,TGTGCCAGCAGCCTGGCTAACACTGAAGCTTTCTTT